This TCR beta chain is drawn from a study of cytomegalovirus exposure and HLA in healthy donors. Findings of the study overall: An analysis that came later showed most CMV-associated TCR beta chains appearing HLA-restricted. The Asian-associated ancestry cluster reportedly had fewer N-insertions than the approximately 700-donor mean in a later analysis. The study carried out a later analysis of TCR beta sequences. It associated some 15,000 of them with specific HLA alleles at a false discovery rate of 0.05. The study dropped some indistinguishable V segments, TRBV6-2 and TRBV6-3 among them.

CDR1 is ENHRY, CDR2 SYGVKD, per germline. The CDR3 loop spans 15 amino acids. J was trimmed by 2 bases and V by 7 bases; bases with no gene match: 8. Primers for the PCR totalled 60 Vbeta and 13 Jbeta. Some clones are missing from TCRdb's copy, which holds only in-frame ones; the method was immunoSEQ multiplex PCR. The table gives around 120,000 clones; the top ten clones make up about 0.58% of it. To note about this clone: Antigen specificity is unknown.

This clonotype originated in a man in his fifties or sixties in good health and CMV-seronegative. The specimen sequenced was PBMCs. V gene TRBV10-3 combines with J gene TRBJ1-1; TRBD1 matches 9 bases. This CDR3 is CAINKQGAGNTEAFF. CDR3 coding DNA: TGTGCCATCAATAAACAGGGGGCGGGCAACACTGAAGCTTTCTTT.